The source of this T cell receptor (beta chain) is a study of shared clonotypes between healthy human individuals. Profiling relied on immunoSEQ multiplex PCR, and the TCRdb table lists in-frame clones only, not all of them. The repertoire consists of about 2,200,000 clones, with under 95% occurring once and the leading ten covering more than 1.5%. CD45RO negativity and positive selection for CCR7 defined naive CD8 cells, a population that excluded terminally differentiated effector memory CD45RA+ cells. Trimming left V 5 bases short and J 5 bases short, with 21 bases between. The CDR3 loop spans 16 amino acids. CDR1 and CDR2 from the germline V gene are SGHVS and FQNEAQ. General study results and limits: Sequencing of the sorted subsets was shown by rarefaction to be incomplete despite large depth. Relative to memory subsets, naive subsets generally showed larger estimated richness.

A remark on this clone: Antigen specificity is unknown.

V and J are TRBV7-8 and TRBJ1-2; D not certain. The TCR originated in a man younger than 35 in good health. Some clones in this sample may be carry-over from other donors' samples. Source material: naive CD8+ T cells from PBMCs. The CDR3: CASSPSGAVSPYGYTF. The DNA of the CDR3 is TGTGCCAGCAGCCCGAGTGGAGCTGTTTCCCCTTATGGCTACACCTTC. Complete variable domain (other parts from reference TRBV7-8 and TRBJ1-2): GAGVSQSPRYKVAKRGQDVALRCDPISGHVSLFWYQQALGQGPEFLTYFQNEAQLDKSGLPSDRFFAERPEGSVSTLKIQRTQQEDSAVYLCASSPSGAVSPYGYTFGSGTRLTVV.